Below, one T cell receptor (beta chain) is given with its context. Its specificity is not known. This record comes from a study of CXCR3-negative and CXCR3-positive naive CD8 T cells. On the study more broadly: Every library held about 1.5 +/- 0.3 million TRB reads, and the total came to around 130 million.

Notes on the study in general: Sequencing showed both naive subsets with comparably high diversity, and memory CD8+ cells much lower. Memory, not naive, CXCR3-negative and CXCR3-positive cells differed in TRBV-TRBJ usage.

In preparing the TRB cDNA libraries, 5' RACE with UMI labels was used. TCRdb re-called the 5' RACE reads, yielding one record per CDR3 amino acid sequence without DNA. Recorded for this sample: 50,000 to 60,000 distinct CDR3 sequences. Germline V lookup: CDR1 MNHEY, CDR2 SVGEGT. This CDR3 is built from 15 residues. This sequence originates from a human donor in good health. Some clones in this sample may be carry-over from other donors' samples. Sequenced: naive CXCR3- CD8+ T cells from blood. Subset noted: CD45RO-CCR7+CD27+CD95- naive CD8+ T cells lacking CXCR3 (TNR3-). V usage is TRBV6-2 or TRBV6-3 and J usage is TRBJ1-6; as DNA is missing, the TRBD1 call by TCRdb cannot be tested. This CDR3 is CASSPSDRSNSPLHF.